This T cell receptor beta chain emerged from a study of blood T cell repertoires in COVID-19. Study background: COVID-19 samples, acute and convalescent, were from the United States, Italy and Spain. T cells, B-cell-depleted T cells, or PBMCs supplied cDNA or gDNA.

V shed 5 bases and J 4 bases; nucleotides not matched to a gene: 10. In germline, CDR1 is MNHEY, CDR2 SVGEGT. The CDR3 spans 15 residues. Per the authors' pipeline: Estimation of nucleated cell counts was performed using reference gene primer amplification. Data came from immunoSEQ multiplex PCR; TCRdb stores just in-frame clones and leaves some out. D and trimming come from the DNA, and the V and J calls and clone size come from that table. The sample yields 90,000 to 100,000 clones, over 70% seen once. This sequence was found in a woman older than 75 with acute or convalescent COVID-19. What was sequenced was peripheral blood. The chain has TRBV6-2 or TRBV6-3 and TRBJ1-2; 7 bases line up with TRBD1. Written as DNA, the CDR3 is TGTGCCAGCAGTCAGGGACAGCCGGGGAGCTATGGCTACACCTTC. This codes for CASSQGQPGSYGYTF.